This TCR beta chain was obtained from a study of human T cells and chemical hapten exposure. Study-level information: Per-sample TCR yields varied mainly from small pooled library volume differences.

Germline loops: CDR1 MNHEY, CDR2 SVGAGI. The CDR3 has 17 residues. V dropped 1 base and J dropped 7 bases, with 19 bases sitting between them. Study results and limitations: The number of TCRs over 1 in 1000 frequency stayed unchanged after DPC. Healthy people's immune response may differ from that of the donors, who had alopecia. The study found expanded TCRs formed significantly more large CDR3 similarity clusters than controls.

In this sample, this clonotype turned up many times. Antigen: not known. Time point in this sample: patch test 3, about 24 weeks after DPC sensitization. The treatment: therapeutic diphenylcyclopropenone sensitization with weekly scalp DPC. It was from unfractionated whole blood that total RNA was extracted. MiXCR, run by TCRdb on the RACE reads, gives a single entry per CDR3 protein. The data contain tens of thousands of distinct CDR3 sequences, roughly 9.5% of them singletons. Material: whole blood, obtained in connection with sensitization to the hapten diphenylcyclopropenone (DPC). The chain carries TRBV6-5 and TRBJ1-4; D may be TRBD1 (5 bases). The TCR was taken from a man aged 45-65 years with alopecia areata. Some clones in this sample may be carry-over from other donors' samples. The CDR3 DNA follows: TGTGCCAGCAGTTACTACCCCGCTGGACACAACAGTGAAAAACTGTTTTTT. This encodes CASSYYPAGHNSEKLFF.